This T cell receptor (beta chain) was recovered during a study of graft-versus-host responses after intestinal transplantation. Points on this clone: Antigen specificity is unknown.

V lost 6 bases to trimming and J lost 8 bases, with 22 bases between them. The CDR3 is 15 residues long. Germline V gene data show CDR1 as WSHSY and CDR2 as SAAADI. TCRdb's table, derived via immunoSEQ multiplex PCR, lists solely in-frame clones and lacks some. The table has about 39,000 clones, roughly 96% seen once. This sequence was found in a human donor who was the organ donor for an intestinal transplant. The sequences come from unstimulated CD8+ T cells sorted from spleen or lymph node cells, collected before transplant. The chain uses TRBV10-2 and TRBJ2-5; D may be TRBD1 (7 bases). This CDR3 is CASSTGVDRAETQYF. The CDR3 DNA reads TGCGCCAGCAGCACGGGGGTAGACAGGGCCGAAACCCAGTACTTC.